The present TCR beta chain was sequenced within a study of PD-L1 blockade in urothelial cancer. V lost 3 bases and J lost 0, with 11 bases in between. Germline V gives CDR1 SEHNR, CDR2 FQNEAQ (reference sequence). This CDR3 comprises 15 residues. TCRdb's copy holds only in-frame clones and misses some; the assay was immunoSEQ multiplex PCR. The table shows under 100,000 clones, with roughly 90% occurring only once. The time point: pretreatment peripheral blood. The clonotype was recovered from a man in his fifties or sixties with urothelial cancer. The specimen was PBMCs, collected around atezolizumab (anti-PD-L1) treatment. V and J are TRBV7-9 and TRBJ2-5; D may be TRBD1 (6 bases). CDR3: CASSFSGQYQETQYF. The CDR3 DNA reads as TGTGCCAGCAGCTTTTCTGGACAGTACCAAGAGACCCAGTACTTC.